The next 29 T cell receptor beta chains were all read from a single sample in a study of CD8 T cells in ankylosing spondylitis. Study-level points and caveats: Ankylosing spondylitis blood seemed to carry a telltale TCR beta motif made of several highly homologous variants.

These receptors have no known antigen. One entry per CDR3 protein, called by TCRdb with MiXCR from the 5' RACE reads. The sample shows around 770,000 distinct CDR3 sequences, around 11% of them seen only once. Sequenced material: blood, either unsorted or a sorted T cell fraction (not recorded which). These receptors all come from a male donor with ankylosing spondylitis.

This clonotype was counted only a few times. The chain recombines TRBV7-9 with TRBJ2-7, with D possibly TRBD1 on 5 matching bases. CDR1 is SEHNR, CDR2 FQNEAQ, per germline (reference sequence). The CDR3 covers 14 residues. Deletions cut 4 bases from V and 2 bases from J, with 12 bases between. The CDR3, as DNA: TGTGCCAGCAGCTGGGGCGACAGCGCCTACGAGCAGTACTTC. Amino acids: CASSWGDSAYEQYF.

The chain employs TRBV20-1 and TRBJ1-2; perhaps TRBD1 as D (5 bases). The CDR3 consists of 14 residues. The germline CDR1 and CDR2 sequences are DFQATT and SNEGSKA (reference sequence). V lost 3 bases to trimming and J lost 8 bases, with 19 bases between them. DNA for the CDR3: TGCAGTGCTAGGGTTCAAGGCGGGGGAACAGGCTACACCTTC. It yields the protein CSARVQGGGTGYTF.

This clonotype was found a few times. The chain joins TRBV10-3 to TRBJ2-7, with D possibly being TRBD1 (6 bases). From germline, CDR1 is ENHRY and CDR2 SYGVKD. CDR3 size: 13 residues. The V gene lost 9 bases and the J gene lost 3 bases, with 15 bases spanning the gap. CDR3 in DNA: TGTGCCATTCAAACCGACAGGAACTACGAGCAGTACTTC. Protein sequence: CAIQTDRNYEQYF.

This clonotype occurred a few times. V is TRBV7-9 and J is TRBJ2-7; D remains unclear. This CDR3 is built from 14 residues. Trimming removed 3 bases from V and 1 base from J, with 10 bases in between. Germline loops: CDR1 SEHNR, CDR2 FQNEAQ (reference sequence). The CDR3 region is CASSFPSRSYEQYF. CDR3 bases: TGTGCCAGCAGCTTTCCCAGTAGATCCTACGAGCAGTACTTC. Based on the CDR3 plus reference TRBV7-9 and TRBJ2-7, the full variable domain is DTGVSQNPRHKITKRGQNVTFRCDPISEHNRLYWYRQTLGQGPEFLTYFQNEAQLEKSRLLSDRFSAERPKGSFSTLEIQRTEQGDSAMYLCASSFPSRSYEQYFGPGTRLTVT.

The CDR3 nucleotides read TGCAGTGCTACCCCGGAAAGGACACCTTATTATCAGCCCCAGCATTTT. Translation gives CSATPERTPYYQPQHF. The rearrangement joins TRBV20-1 to TRBJ1-5; maybe TRBD1 (5 bases). The CDR3 is 16 residues long. Trimming left V 4 bases short and J 5 bases short, with 21 bases between. Germline loops: CDR1 DFQATT, CDR2 SNEGSKA (reference sequence).

This clonotype was counted many times. The rearrangement links TRBV24-1 to TRBJ2-1, with 7 bases matching TRBD2. Germline V CDR1 and CDR2: KGHDR, SFDVKD. The length of the CDR3 is 16 residues. The J segment lost 0 bases and the V segment lost 3 bases, leaving 4 bases of the junction unmatched. The chain's CDR3 is CATSDASGSSYNEQFF. The CDR3 DNA reads as TGTGCCACCAGTGATGCTAGCGGCAGCTCCTACAATGAGCAGTTCTTC.

The chain couples TRBV6-5 to TRBJ1-6; D gene uncertain. The CDR3 loop spans 12 amino acids. V was cut by 4 bases and J by 10 bases, with 8 bases left in between. Per the germline V gene, CDR1 is MNHEY and CDR2 is SVGAGI. CDR3 amino acids: CASSSAGSPLHF. The DNA of the CDR3 is TGTGCCAGCAGTTCCGCAGGCTCACCCCTCCACTTT.

The chain links TRBV6-1 to TRBJ1-4; 8 bases line up with TRBD1. Germline V gives CDR1 MNHNS, CDR2 SASEGT. V shed 6 bases, J shed 6 bases, and the junction held 6 bases outside the gene matches. This CDR3 has 14 amino acids. The CDR3 DNA is TGTGCCAGCAGGGCGACAGGGGATGATGAAAAACTGTTTTTT. Translating it yields CASRATGDDEKLFF.

This clonotype was counted a few times. The CDR3 region has the DNA TGTGCCAGCAGCCAAGGGGTTCCCGGGGATCAGCCCCAGCATTTT. Translating gives CASSQGVPGDQPQHF. The genes are TRBV3-1 and TRBJ1-5; D not resolved. Germline V gene sequence: CDR1 LGHDT, CDR2 YNNKEL (reference sequence). The CDR3 length is 15 residues. V was trimmed by 1 base and J by 5 bases, leaving 12 bases between them.

This clonotype occurred a few times. The gene calls are TRBV6-2 or TRBV6-3 and TRBJ2-7, with TRBD2 identical over 14 bases. Germline-derived CDR1 and CDR2 are MNHEY and SVGEGT. The J segment lost 3 bases and the V segment lost 2 bases, leaving 6 bases of the junction unmatched. CDR3 length: 17 residues. Here the CDR3 reads CASSYPTSGRAVYEQYF. For the CDR3, the DNA is TGTGCCAGCAGTTACCCGACTAGCGGGAGGGCCGTCTACGAGCAGTACTTC.

The chain has TRBV11-2 and TRBJ2-1, with TRBD1 identical over 8 bases. With 4 bases clipped from V and 4 bases from J, the junction kept 6 bases outside the gene matches. Germline-derived CDR1 and CDR2 are SGHAT and FQNNGV. This CDR3 is 15 amino acids long. The CDR3: CASSSTGEGYNEQFF. Here the CDR3 DNA reads TGTGCCAGCAGCTCGACAGGGGAAGGTTACAATGAGCAGTTCTTC.

This clonotype was seen just once. The V gene is TRBV20-1, the J gene TRBJ1-1; D uncertain. The length of the CDR3 is 13 residues. Germline V gene sequence: CDR1 DFQATT, CDR2 SNEGSKA (reference sequence). The V end was cut by 1 base, the J end by 1 base, with 7 bases between. The chain's CDR3 is CSARVAENTEAFF. The CDR3 DNA reads as TGCAGTGCTAGAGTAGCGGAGAACACTGAAGCTTTCTTT.

The chain links TRBV10-1 to TRBJ1-1; D unclear. The germline V gene encodes CDR1 WNHNN and CDR2 SYGVQD (reference sequence). The CDR3 has 13 amino acids. V lost 7 bases and J lost 4, with 13 bases in between. DNA of the CDR3: TGCGCCAGCATGATGGATTTGGGCACTGAAGCTTTCTTT. The encoded protein is CASMMDLGTEAFF.

This clonotype was detected only a few times. The rearrangement uses TRBV5-4 and TRBJ2-3; 9 nucleotides match TRBD2. V gave up 0 bases and J gave up 4 bases; unmatched junction bases: 6. The V gene's germline CDR1 is SGHNT and CDR2 YYREEE (reference sequence). The CDR3 sequence is 16 residues long. CDR3 DNA sequence: TGTGCCAGCAGCTTGGTGGCGGGGGGGCCCGCAGATACGCAGTATTTT. Protein product: CASSLVAGGPADTQYF.

This clonotype was seen at least ten times. The rearrangement joins TRBV10-3 to TRBJ2-7; TRBD2 agrees at 8 bases. The CDR3 runs to 16 residues. V was clipped by 0 bases and J by 0 bases; unmatched bases: 4. Germline V gene data show CDR1 as ENHRY and CDR2 as SYGVKD. The CDR3 loop is CAISESLAGSSYEQYF. CDR3 DNA sequence: TGTGCCATCAGTGAGTCCTTAGCGGGATCCTCCTACGAGCAGTACTTC.

The CDR3 DNA reads TGTGCCAGCAGGGGGGGGCTCGATGGCTACACCTTC. This codes for CASRGGLDGYTF. V usage is TRBV6-6 and J usage is TRBJ1-2; D may be TRBD1 (6 bases). This CDR3 contains 12 residues. The V end lost 6 bases, the J end lost 6 bases, and 11 bases lay between the germline ends. Germline V CDR1 and CDR2: MNHNY, SVGAGI (reference sequence).

The chain links TRBV6-6 to TRBJ2-7; D is unclear. Germline lookup yields CDR1 MNHNY and CDR2 SVGAGI (reference sequence). Trimming left V 2 bases short and J 7 bases short, with 12 bases between. The CDR3 has 13 amino acids. This CDR3 is CASSYGPRQEQYF. The CDR3 DNA follows: TGTGCCAGCAGTTACGGTCCCCGGCAAGAGCAGTACTTC.

Only a few counts were recorded for this clonotype. V is TRBV27 and J is TRBJ1-1; TRBD1 matches at 7 bases. The CDR3 loop spans 15 amino acids. In germline, CDR1 is MNHEY, CDR2 SMNVEV (reference sequence). Trimming at V came to 4 bases and at J to 1 base, leaving 6 bases not matched to a gene. Here the CDR3 DNA reads TGTGCCAGCAGTTATCGACAGGGAACGAACACTGAAGCTTTCTTT. Protein product: CASSYRQGTNTEAFF.

This clonotype was found a few times. This sequence joins TRBV5-3 and TRBJ1-2; D remains ambiguous. TRBV5-3 is given ORF status, its function remaining uncertain. This CDR3 contains 13 residues. V lost 9 bases and J lost 8, with 20 bases in between. In DNA form, the CDR3 reads TGTGCCACCCCCCTCGGGAGGGAAAGGGGCTACACCTTC. Its translation: CATPLGRERGYTF.

The chain is built from TRBV6-5 and TRBJ2-2; D is unresolved. The V and J ends lost 4 bases and 0 bases respectively, with 9 bases between them. Germline V gene data show CDR1 as MNHEY and CDR2 as SVGAGI. The CDR3 has 15 amino acids. This chain's CDR3 is CASSFWATNTGELFF. The CDR3 DNA sequence: TGTGCCAGCAGTTTTTGGGCCACGAACACCGGGGAGCTGTTTTTT.

This clonotype has only a few counts. This rearrangement joins TRBV6-1 to TRBJ1-1, with D unresolved. This CDR3 region has 13 residues. Germline loops: CDR1 MNHNS, CDR2 SASEGT. Between the trimmed V and J ends, which lost 7 bases and 5 bases, there was a span of 14 bases. The CDR3 loop is CASTRRQWTEAFF. The CDR3 nucleotides read TGTGCCAGCACTCGTCGCCAGTGGACTGAAGCTTTCTTT.

V usage is TRBV10-3 and J usage is TRBJ1-1; D is unclear. In germline, CDR1 is ENHRY, CDR2 SYGVKD. Trimming stripped 3 bases from V and 3 bases from J, with 8 bases between. The CDR3 totals 13 residues. DNA of the CDR3: TGTGCCATCAGTGATAGGGAGGACACTGAAGCTTTCTTT. It specifies CAISDREDTEAFF.

This clonotype was detected only a few times. A read error is likely, as this CDR3 ends without the conserved phenylalanine or tryptophan. The rearrangement joins TRBV7-9 to TRBJ1-1, with D maybe TRBD1 (5 bases). This CDR3 is 13 amino acids long. CDR1 is SEHNR, CDR2 FQNEAQ, per germline (reference sequence). V dropped 5 bases and J dropped 8 bases, with 15 bases sitting between them. CDR3 loop: CASSRGTAWEAFC. In nucleotides, the CDR3 is TGTGCCAGCAGCCGAGGGACCGCGTGGGAAGCTTTCTGT.

V usage is TRBV27 and J usage is TRBJ2-5, with a tentative D call TRBD1 (6 bases). The CDR3 sequence is 14 residues long. The V end lost 3 bases, the J end lost 5 bases, and 13 bases lay between the germline ends. The germline V gene has CDR1 MNHEY and CDR2 SMNVEV (reference sequence). For the CDR3, the DNA is TGTGCCAGCAGTTTCTCCCTGGGGGCGGAGACCCAGTACTTC. This gives the protein CASSFSLGAETQYF.

This chain links TRBV2 with TRBJ1-5, with 7 positions matching TRBD1. The V segment lost 1 base and the J segment 2 bases; nucleotides outside the gene matches: 2. There are 15 residues in the CDR3. Germline CDR1 reads SNHLY; CDR2 reads FYNNEI. The CDR3 sequence: CASSEGQGGNQPQHF. The CDR3 nucleotides are TGTGCCAGCAGTGAAGGGCAGGGGGGCAATCAGCCCCAGCATTTT.

The V call is TRBV12-3 or TRBV12-4, the J call TRBJ1-2; a possible D gene is TRBD1 (6 bases). CDR3 length equals 13 residues. V was cut by 4 bases and J by 5 bases, with 11 bases left in between. CDR3 coding DNA: TGTGCCAGCAGTTGGGGACAAACTTATGGCTACACCTTC. Protein sequence: CASSWGQTYGYTF.

In this sample, this clonotype turned up a few times. The rearrangement joins TRBV20-1 to TRBJ1-6, with a weak D call TRBD1 (6 bases). The CDR3 consists of 16 residues. The germline V gene has CDR1 DFQATT and CDR2 SNEGSKA (reference sequence). Trimming cost V 2 bases and J 10 bases, with 21 bases left between them. CDR3 nucleotides: TGCAGTGCTAGACAGGCAGGGGTCCTCCTCGGGTCACCCCTCCACTTT. It encodes CSARQAGVLLGSPLHF.

The chain has TRBV7-2 and TRBJ2-3; TRBD1 is a possible D gene (5 bases). The V gene's germline CDR1 is SGHTA and CDR2 FQGNSA. The CDR3 runs to 15 residues. Trimming took 8 bases from V and 0 from J, leaving 15 bases between them. CDR3 amino acids: CASRWGGTSTDTQYF. CDR3 nucleotide sequence: TGTGCCAGCCGCTGGGGCGGAACTAGCACAGATACGCAGTATTTT.

This clonotype was counted ten times or more. The chain couples TRBV7-2 to TRBJ2-1; unclear D gene. CDR3 length: 15 amino acids. V shed 2 bases and J shed 3 bases, with 11 bases lying between them. From germline, CDR1 is SGHTA and CDR2 FQGNSA. CDR3 nucleotide sequence: TGTGCCAGCAGCTTAACCACTGGCAGCTACAATGAGCAGTTCTTC. Translating gives CASSLTTGSYNEQFF.